This is a list of T cell receptor beta chains from one sample in a study of OX40 agonist ivuxolimab in advanced cancers. This table comes from immunoSEQ multiplex PCR, and its TCRdb copy is limited to in-frame clones, with some not included. The sample lists about 110,000 clones; approximately 90% were seen once. Sequences were derived from CD4+ or CD8+ T cells sorted from blood, sampled in a trial of the OX40 agonist ivuxolimab. These receptor sequences come from an adult with an advanced solid tumor such as melanoma, head and neck, liver or kidney cancer. CDR3s include the opening cysteine and the closing phenylalanine or tryptophan. The D gene is left open where the match is weak. The size of a clone is reported for some rows only, either as once, few or many, or as a class for expanded clones.

abundance | j_gene | d_gene | v_gene | CDR3aa | CDR3nt
once | TRBJ1-1 | NA | TRBV11-2 | CASSLAGSGKLGTEAFF | TGTGCCAGCAGCTTAGCGGGGTCAGGGAAGTTGGGCACTGAAGCTTTCTTT
NA | TRBJ2-3 | NA | TRBV10-1 | CASSDTQGRNTQYF | TGCGCCAGCAGTGATACCCAGGGGAGGAATACGCAGTATTTT
NA | TRBJ2-1 | TRBD2 | TRBV7-6 | CASSSRVAGGNNEQFF | TGTGCCAGCAGCTCCCGAGTAGCGGGAGGGAACAATGAGCAGTTCTTC
NA | TRBJ2-3 | NA | TRBV7-9 | CALAGDRRLDTQYF | TGTGCCCTAGCAGGGGACCGAAGATTAGATACGCAGTATTTT
NA | TRBJ2-7 | NA | TRBV6-5 | CASSYARDKVSYEQYF | TGTGCCAGCAGTTACGCCCGGGACAAGGTCTCCTACGAGCAGTACTTC
NA | TRBJ1-1 | NA | TRBV19 | CASSIDWGRSSTEAFF | TGTGCCAGTAGTATAGACTGGGGTCGGAGTAGCACTGAAGCTTTCTTT
NA | TRBJ1-6 | NA | TRBV4-1 | CASSQDLQSSYNSPLHF | TGCGCCAGCAGCCAAGATTTACAGAGCTCCTATAATTCACCCCTCCACTTT
NA | TRBJ1-2 | NA | TRBV6-6 | CASSYSGDPANYGYTF | TGTGCCAGCAGTTACTCTGGGGACCCAGCTAACTATGGCTACACCTTC
NA | TRBJ2-1 | TRBD2 | TRBV5-1 | CASSSWGSGSHNEQFF | TGCGCCAGCAGCTCCTGGGGTAGCGGGAGCCACAATGAGCAGTTCTTC
once | TRBJ2-7 | TRBD1 | TRBV30 | CAWSGGGVLYEQYF | TGTGCCTGGAGTGGAGGGGGCGTATTGTACGAGCAGTACTTC
NA | TRBJ2-5 | NA | TRBV1 | CTSSPWGETQYF | TGCACCAGCAGCCCGTGGGGAGAGACCCAGTACTTC
NA | TRBJ2-7 | NA | TRBV11-1 | CASSPRDGYSYEQYF | TGTGCCAGCAGCCCCCGGGACGGGTACTCCTACGAGCAGTACTTC
NA | TRBJ1-6 | TRBD1 | TRBV2 | CASTVQGAPSPLHF | TGTGCCAGCACGGTGCAGGGGGCTCCTTCACCCCTCCACTTT
NA | TRBJ2-2 | TRBD2 | TRBV11-3 | CASSFGLAARNTGELFF | TGTGCCAGCAGCTTCGGACTAGCGGCCCGAAACACCGGGGAGCTGTTTTTT
NA | TRBJ2-3 | TRBD2 | TRBV6-5 | CASKTGLAGVGTQYF | TGTGCCAGCAAGACCGGACTAGCGGGAGTGGGTACGCAGTATTTT
NA | TRBJ2-7 | TRBD1 | TRBV6-1 | CAIDRVGEQYF | TGTGCCATCGACAGGGTAGGCGAGCAGTACTTC
few | TRBJ2-2 | NA | TRBV7-3 | CASSFDGNTGELFF | TGTGCCAGCAGCTTTGATGGGAACACCGGGGAGCTGTTTTTT
NA | TRBJ2-5 | NA | TRBV19 | CASRDFQETQYF | TGTGCCAGTCGGGACTTCCAAGAGACCCAGTACTTC
NA | TRBJ2-7 | NA | TRBV30 | CAWSRTGPYEQYF | TGTGCCTGGAGTAGGACGGGGCCCTACGAGCAGTACTTC
NA | TRBJ1-1 | TRBD1 | TRBV6-5 | CASRLQGTLRGTEAFF | TGTGCCAGCCGTTTACAGGGGACCCTCCGGGGCACTGAAGCTTTCTTT
NA | TRBJ2-1 | TRBD2 | TRBV18 | CASSPGGEQFF | TGTGCCAGCTCACCCGGGGGGGAGCAGTTCTTC
NA | TRBJ2-7 | NA | TRBV30 | CALSHLSSYEQYF | TGTGCCTTAAGCCATTTGAGCTCCTACGAGCAGTACTTC
NA | TRBJ1-1 | TRBD1 | TRBV5-1 | CASSPGAGGDTEAFF | TGCGCCAGCAGCCCTGGTGCAGGGGGGGACACTGAAGCTTTCTTT
NA | TRBJ1-2 | TRBD1 | TRBV12-5 | CASGSGTGGSPRYGYTF | TGTGCTAGTGGTTCAGGGACAGGGGGTTCACCACGCTATGGCTACACCTTC
NA | TRBJ2-7 | NA | TRBV5-6 | CASSLLRDPYEQYF | TGTGCCAGCAGCTTGCTAAGGGATCCCTACGAGCAGTACTTC
NA | TRBJ1-1 | NA | TRBV25-1 | CASSEVDRTNTEAFF | TGTGCCAGCAGTGAGGTCGACAGGACGAACACTGAAGCTTTCTTT
NA | TRBJ2-5 | TRBD1 | TRBV7-3 | CASSIGQGLQETQYF | TGTGCCAGCAGCATAGGACAGGGCCTCCAAGAGACCCAGTACTTC
NA | TRBJ1-1 | TRBD1 | TRBV4-1 | CASSQDIKTGGMTEAFF | TGCGCCAGCAGCCAAGACATTAAGACAGGGGGCATGACTGAAGCTTTCTTT
NA | TRBJ1-4 | NA | TRBV2 | CASRGQATNEKLFF | TGTGCCAGCAGAGGACAAGCAACTAATGAAAAACTGTTTTTT
NA | TRBJ1-4 | TRBD1 | TRBV5-1 | CASSLGQGSEKLFF | TGCGCCAGCAGCTTGGGACAGGGTTCCGAAAAACTGTTTTTT
once | TRBJ2-5 | NA | TRBV15 | CATSRFNGVLETQYF | TGTGCCACCAGCAGATTCAACGGGGTTTTGGAGACCCAGTACTTC
NA | TRBJ1-4 | TRBD1 | TRBV19 | CASSRGQVYEKLFF | TGTGCCAGTAGTAGAGGACAGGTTTATGAAAAACTGTTTTTT
once | TRBJ2-3 | TRBD2 | TRBV6-1 | CASSDWAGGPDTQYF | TGTGCCAGCAGTGATTGGGCGGGAGGACCAGATACGCAGTATTTT
NA | TRBJ2-1 | TRBD2 | TRBV5-1 | CASRTGTSGGIRVEQFF | TGCGCCAGCCGGACCGGGACTAGCGGGGGGATACGAGTTGAGCAGTTCTTC
NA | TRBJ1-4 | NA | TRBV5-4 | CASSLRSGTVSEKLFF | TGTGCCAGCAGCTTGCGGTCTGGGACCGTCAGTGAAAAACTGTTTTTT
NA | TRBJ2-7 | NA | TRBV10-1 | CASSESIPAGEQYF | TGCGCCAGCAGTGAGTCGATCCCTGCGGGCGAGCAGTACTTC
NA | TRBJ1-6 | NA | TRBV7-2 | CASSLPGGPQDSPLHF | TGTGCCAGCAGCCTCCCGGGGGGGCCGCAAGATTCACCCCTCCACTTT
few | TRBJ2-6 | NA | TRBV4-1 | CASSQFLGAGANVLTF | TGCGCCAGCAGCCAATTCTTAGGGGCCGGGGCCAACGTCCTGACTTTC
NA | TRBJ2-5 | NA | TRBV5-1 | CASSYTGSPGTQYF | TGCGCCAGCAGCTACACAGGGAGCCCGGGGACCCAGTACTTC
NA | TRBJ2-3 | NA | TRBV29-1 | CSVEDRATDTQYF | TGCAGCGTTGAAGACCGAGCGACAGATACGCAGTATTTT
NA | TRBJ2-3 | NA | TRBV11-1 | CASSPDFATDTQYF | TGTGCCAGCAGCCCGGACTTCGCCACAGATACGCAGTATTTT
NA | TRBJ2-7 | TRBD1 | TRBV6-5 | CASSRDRGHEQYF | TGTGCCAGCAGTCGGGACAGGGGGCACGAGCAGTACTTC
NA | TRBJ2-1 | TRBD1 | TRBV7-9 | CASSRDQGADEQFF | TGTGCCAGCAGCCGAGACCAGGGGGCGGATGAGCAGTTCTTC
NA | TRBJ2-3 | TRBD2 | TRBV10-1 | CASSGGTSGLYTDTQYF | TGCGCCAGCAGTGGAGGGACTAGCGGATTATACACAGATACGCAGTATTTT
NA | TRBJ1-1 | TRBD1 | TRBV25-1 | CASSAPGQGSAFF | TGTGCCAGCAGTGCCCCGGGACAGGGGTCAGCTTTCTTT
NA | TRBJ1-2 | NA | TRBV5-1 | CASSPQTSNYGYTF | TGCGCCAGCAGCCCCCAGACGAGTAACTATGGCTACACCTTC
NA | TRBJ1-2 | NA | TRBV5-4 | CASSLAVRGAYGYTF | TGTGCCAGCAGCTTGGCCGTTCGCGGTGCTTATGGCTACACCTTC
NA | TRBJ1-4 | TRBD1 | TRBV10-2 | CASRGQGARSEKLFF | TGCGCCAGCAGGGGACAGGGGGCGCGAAGTGAAAAACTGTTTTTT
NA | TRBJ2-3 | NA | TRBV18 | CASSPRFSGQGTDTQYF | TGTGCCAGCTCACCACGGTTTTCAGGACAAGGCACAGATACGCAGTATTTT
NA | TRBJ2-7 | NA | TRBV9 | CASSVEEQGHPYEQYF | TGTGCCAGCAGCGTAGAGGAACAGGGACATCCCTACGAGCAGTACTTC
NA | TRBJ2-7 | TRBD2 | TRBV4-2 | CASSPPQRGRYEQYF | TGTGCCAGCAGCCCCCCCCAGCGGGGACGCTACGAGCAGTACTTC
few | TRBJ2-2 | NA | TRBV2 | CASCPNTGELFF | TGTGCCAGCTGTCCGAACACCGGGGAGCTGTTTTTT
NA | TRBJ2-4 | NA | TRBV7-2 | CASNSGATKNIQYF | TGTGCCAGCAATTCGGGGGCTACCAAAAACATTCAGTACTTC
NA | TRBJ1-3 | NA | TRBV19 | CASSILGTRSGNTIYF | TGTGCCAGTAGTATCCTGGGGACTCGCTCTGGAAACACCATATATTTT
NA | TRBJ2-7 | TRBD1 | TRBV19 | CASSHSRGKYEQYF | TGTGCCAGTAGCCACAGCAGGGGGAAGTACGAGCAGTACTTC
NA | TRBJ2-7 | NA | TRBV7-3 | CASSLIAGSYEQYF | TGTGCCAGCAGCTTAATTGCTGGGTCCTACGAGCAGTACTTC
NA | TRBJ1-2 | NA | TRBV5-1 | CASRGDGRYGYTF | TGCGCCAGCAGAGGGGACGGGAGGTATGGCTACACCTTC
once | TRBJ1-3 | NA | TRBV15 | CATSREGVTGNTIYF | TGTGCCACCAGCAGAGAAGGGGTGACTGGAAACACCATATATTTT
once | TRBJ2-5 | TRBD1 | TRBV30 | CAWRETGGRETQYF | TGTGCCTGGAGAGAGACAGGGGGCAGGGAGACCCAGTACTTC
NA | TRBJ2-3 | NA | TRBV10-1 | CASQGSWTDTQYF | TGCGCCAGCCAAGGGAGTTGGACAGATACGCAGTATTTT